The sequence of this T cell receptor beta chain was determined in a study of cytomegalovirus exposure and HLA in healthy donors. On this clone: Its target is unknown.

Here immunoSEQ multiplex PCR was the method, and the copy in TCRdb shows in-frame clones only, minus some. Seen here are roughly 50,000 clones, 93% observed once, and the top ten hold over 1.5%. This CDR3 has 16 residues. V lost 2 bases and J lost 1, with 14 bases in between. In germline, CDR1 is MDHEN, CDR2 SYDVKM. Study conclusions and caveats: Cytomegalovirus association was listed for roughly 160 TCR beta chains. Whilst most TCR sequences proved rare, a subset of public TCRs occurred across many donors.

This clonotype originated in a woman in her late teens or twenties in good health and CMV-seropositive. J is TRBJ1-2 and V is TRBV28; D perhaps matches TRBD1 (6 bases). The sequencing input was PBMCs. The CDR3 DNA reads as TGTGCCAGCAGTTTACGGACAGTGAACCTTAACTATGGCTACACCTTC. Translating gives CASSLRTVNLNYGYTF.